These T cell receptor beta chains were read from a single sample in a study of T cell repertoires in cytomegalovirus infection. Using its own MiXCR run on the reads, TCRdb lists one record per CDR3 protein. The table lists about 530,000 distinct CDR3 sequences, roughly 29% of them singletons. Material: PBMCs. These receptors came from a human donor in good health (CMV status not recorded). Some clones in this sample may be carry-over from other donors' samples. Each CDR3 is given with its conserved first and last residue. The D gene is left open where the match is weak. Clone size, where shown, is once, few, many, or a class for clones that have expanded.

D	V	size	J	CDR3	DNA
TRBD2	TRBV7-9	NA	TRBJ2-1	CASSSTSGVAGGTDEQFF	TGTGCCAGCAGCTCTACCTCCGGCGTAGCGGGAGGGACGGATGAGCAGTTCTTC
TRBD2	TRBV2	NA	TRBJ2-1	CASSDRTSGGNEQFF	TGTGCCAGCAGTGACCGGACTAGCGGGGGCAATGAGCAGTTCTTC
TRBD1	TRBV7-8	few	TRBJ1-5	CASSLEPMDRASNQPQHF	TGTGCCAGCAGCTTAGAGCCAATGGACAGGGCTAGCAATCAGCCCCAGCATTTT
NA	TRBV7-8	NA	TRBJ2-1	CASSLLTRDNEQFF	TGTGCCAGCAGCCTACTAACTAGGGACAATGAGCAGTTCTTC
NA	TRBV6-5	NA	TRBJ1-2	CASRLGQGRTDFNYGYTF	TGTGCCAGCAGACTGGGGCAGGGCCGCACCGATTTTAACTATGGCTACACCTTC
TRBD2	TRBV4-3	few	TRBJ2-1	CASSQFYPAVEAGGSYNEQFF	TGCGCCAGCAGCCAATTTTACCCCGCCGTTGAGGCGGGAGGGTCCTACAATGAGCAGTTCTTC
TRBD1	TRBV7-6	many	TRBJ1-4	CASSVGQGRREKLFF	TGTGCCAGCAGCGTCGGACAGGGGCGACGGGAAAAACTGTTTTTT
NA	TRBV6-1	few	TRBJ2-1	CASSRPRAGQPNEQFF	TGTGCCAGCAGTCGCCCCCGGGCGGGCCAACCCAATGAGCAGTTCTTC
NA	TRBV7-9	NA	TRBJ2-3	CASSLGPQNTQYF	TGTGCCAGCAGCTTAGGACCACAAAATACGCAGTATTTT
TRBD1	TRBV12-3/TRBV12-4	NA	TRBJ1-1	CASSLGGQGGRTEAFF	TGTGCCAGCAGTTTAGGGGGACAGGGAGGGCGGACTGAAGCTTTCTTT